The 23 T cell receptor beta chains in this list originate from one sample, sequenced in a study of blood T cell repertoires in COVID-19. Sequenced by immunoSEQ multiplex PCR; TCRdb stores in-frame clones only, minus some. Among approximately 140,000 clones listed, 75% to 90% were seen once. Material for sequencing was PBMCs or T cells enriched from blood (not recorded which). The receptors derive from a woman in her thirties or forties who had been exposed to COVID-19.

This clone was seen just once. The chain carries TRBV7-8 and TRBJ2-2; D is perhaps TRBD2 (7 bases). Looked up from germline, CDR1 is SGHVS and CDR2 is FQNEAQ. Trimming cost V 7 bases and J 6 bases, with 12 bases left between them. This CDR3 has 13 residues. CDR3 bases: TGTGCCAGCAACCCGCGGGGGCCCGGGGAGCTGTTTTTT. Protein: CASNPRGPGELFF.

This clone was seen a single time. The chain carries TRBV6-5 and TRBJ1-1; unclear D gene. V gave up 6 bases and J gave up 1 base, with 9 bases separating them. The CDR3 sequence is 13 residues long. Germline V gives CDR1 MNHEY, CDR2 SVGAGI. The DNA of the CDR3 is TGTGCCAGCAGGAACTATGGGAACACTGAAGCTTTCTTT. It codes for CASRNYGNTEAFF.

CDR3 sequence (DNA): TGCGCCAGCAGCTTAGAGGGGAACACCGGGGAGCTGTTTTTT. It codes for CASSLEGNTGELFF. The chain employs TRBV5-1 and TRBJ2-2, with a weak D call TRBD2 (5 bases). The V gene's germline CDR1 is SGHRS and CDR2 YFSETQ. Trimming removed 2 bases at V and 1 base at J, with 6 bases between. The CDR3 length is 14 residues.

This chain uses TRBV7-2 with TRBJ1-6; D remains ambiguous. V was pared by 6 bases and J by 9 bases, with 6 bases between. Germline V lookup: CDR1 SGHTA, CDR2 FQGNSA. The CDR3 is 11 residues long. The CDR3 reads CASSPGSPLHF. CDR3 sequence (DNA): TGTGCCAGCAGTCCGGGTTCACCCCTCCACTTT.

The rearrangement joins TRBV28 to TRBJ1-1, with 12 bases matching TRBD1. The ends lost 11 bases at V and 1 base at J; junction bases unmatched: 17. Germline V gene sequence: CDR1 MDHEN, CDR2 SYDVKM. The CDR3 is made up of 18 amino acids. CDR3 bases: TGTGCCCGCCATTGGGCCAAAGGGACAGGGGGCAGGAACACTGAAGCTTTCTTT. As protein: CARHWAKGTGGRNTEAFF.

The chain carries TRBV3-1 (or the pseudogene TRBV3-2) and TRBJ2-5; 10 bases agree with TRBD1. The J segment lost 5 bases and the V segment lost 3 bases, leaving 9 bases of the junction unmatched. Germline V gene lookup returns CDR1 LGHDT and CDR2 YNNKEL (reference sequence). The CDR3 has 16 amino acids. In DNA, the CDR3 is TGTGCCAGCAGCCATTCGAGGACAGGGGGAGGTGAGACCCAGTACTTC. It translates to CASSHSRTGGGETQYF.

CDR3 protein: CASSEQGTGVGPLHF. Here the CDR3 DNA reads TGTGCCAGCAGCGAACAAGGGACAGGGGTGGGGCCCCTCCACTTT. The rearrangement uses TRBV7-2 and TRBJ1-6; 10 nucleotides match TRBD1. V was clipped by 5 bases and J by 13 bases; unmatched bases: 11. The germline CDR1 and CDR2 sequences are SGHTA and FQGNSA. The CDR3 contains 15 residues.

V gene TRBV11-2 combines with J gene TRBJ2-1; TRBD2 aligns across 7 bases. V lost 0 bases, J lost 6 bases, and 5 bases stayed unmatched. In germline, CDR1 is SGHAT, CDR2 FQNNGV. The CDR3 contains 15 residues. The CDR3 loop reads CASSLDRTRGNEQFF. CDR3 nucleotide sequence: TGTGCCAGCAGCTTAGATCGGACTAGGGGCAATGAGCAGTTCTTC.

This chain links TRBV28 with TRBJ2-2; 8 positions agree with TRBD2. Germline CDR1 and CDR2: MDHEN and SYDVKM. Germline trimming cut 4 bases from V and 4 bases from J; bases unmatched to any gene: 5. This CDR3 is 15 amino acids long. The CDR3 region is CASSSAGAGTGELFF. As DNA, the CDR3 is TGTGCCAGCAGTTCAGCGGGGGCGGGCACCGGGGAGCTGTTTTTT.

The rearrangement links TRBV7-8 to TRBJ1-1, with D maybe TRBD1 (5 bases). The length of the CDR3 is 14 residues. V was shortened by 5 bases and J by 1 base, with 11 bases between the two germline ends. Per germline, CDR1 SGHVS and CDR2 FQNEAQ. CDR3 loop: CASSIIQGNTEAFF. The CDR3 bases are TGTGCCAGCAGCATAATCCAGGGGAACACTGAAGCTTTCTTT.

The gene calls are TRBV7-9 and TRBJ1-1; 9 bases map to TRBD1. CDR3 length: 15 residues. The germline gives CDR1 SEHNR, CDR2 FQNEAQ (reference sequence). V lost 3 bases and J lost 1; bases outside the gene matches: 3. The CDR3 region has the DNA TGTGCCAGCAGCTTGGGGGACAGGGCGAACACTGAAGCTTTCTTT. This encodes CASSLGDRANTEAFF.

This clone came up a few times. This chain connects TRBV6-5 to TRBJ2-5; D perhaps matches TRBD2 (5 bases). Trimming removed 2 bases at V and 7 bases at J, with 14 bases between. The germline gives CDR1 MNHEY, CDR2 SVGAGI. CDR3 size: 14 residues. DNA for the CDR3: TGTGCCAGCAGTTACCGGGAAGGGATGGCGACCCAGTACTTC. Translated: CASSYREGMATQYF.

The chain links TRBV20-1 to TRBJ2-7; 9 bases agree with TRBD1. The germline gives CDR1 DFQATT, CDR2 SNEGSKA (reference sequence). V gave up 3 bases and J gave up 1 base; unmatched junction bases: 10. This CDR3 has 16 residues. This chain's CDR3 is CSASGAWTGDSYEQYF. CDR3 sequence (DNA): TGCAGTGCTAGTGGAGCTTGGACAGGGGATTCCTACGAGCAGTACTTC.

A word on this clone: This same CDR3 is encoded by further DNA sequences in the sample. The rearrangement uses TRBV6-5 and TRBJ1-1; 9 bases map to TRBD1. Germline trimming cut 6 bases from V and 4 bases from J; bases unmatched to any gene: 3. Looked up from germline, CDR1 is MNHEY and CDR2 is SVGAGI. The CDR3 covers 13 residues. CDR3 region: CASRDRGSTEAFF. The CDR3 DNA follows: TGTGCCAGCAGGGACAGGGGAAGCACTGAAGCTTTCTTT.

The V call is TRBV12-5, the J call TRBJ2-3; D is undetermined. Germline loops: CDR1 LGHNT, CDR2 FRNRAP. V was trimmed by 2 bases and J by 3 bases, leaving 9 bases between them. The CDR3 consists of 14 residues. CDR3 DNA sequence: TGTGCTAGTGGTTTGCCTCCCGGTACAGATACGCAGTATTTT. Amino acid sequence: CASGLPPGTDTQYF.

This clone turned up a few times. This chain connects TRBV2 to TRBJ2-3, with a weak D call TRBD1 (6 bases). Germline values: CDR1 SNHLY, CDR2 FYNNEI. This CDR3 contains 15 residues. The germline V and J ends were trimmed by 5 bases and 0 bases, with 12 bases remaining between them. Here the CDR3 DNA reads TGTGCCAGCAGTTCACAGGGTGCTAGCACAGATACGCAGTATTTT. Amino acid sequence: CASSSQGASTDTQYF.

This clone was seen only a few times. This chain connects TRBV20-1 to TRBJ1-4; tentatively, D is TRBD1 (5 bases). This CDR3 contains 10 residues. The germline V gene encodes CDR1 DFQATT and CDR2 SNEGSKA (reference sequence). In DNA form, the CDR3 reads TGCGGGGCCCCCTGGGGAAAACTGTTTTTT. Its protein is CGAPWGKLFF.

The table lists this clone with a count of one. This chain uses TRBV5-6 with TRBJ2-3, with D tentatively TRBD1 (6 bases). The V gene's germline CDR1 is SGHDT and CDR2 YYEEEE. V dropped 4 bases and J dropped 2 bases, with 11 bases sitting between them. CDR3 length: 14 amino acids. CDR3 sequence (DNA): TGTGCCAGCAGCCCCGGACAGAACACAGATACGCAGTATTTT. It is translated as CASSPGQNTDTQYF. The full variable domain, completed using reference TRBV5-6 and TRBJ2-3, is DAGVTQSPTHLIKTRGQQVTLRCSPKSGHDTVSWYQQALGQGPQFIFQYYEEEERQRGNFPDRFSGHQFPNYSSELNVNALLLGDSALYLCASSPGQNTDTQYFGPGTRLTVL.

The V gene is TRBV19, the J gene TRBJ2-3, with 8 bases that match TRBD2. V lost 3 bases, J lost 6 bases, and 8 bases stayed unmatched. Germline values: CDR1 LNHDA, CDR2 SQIVND (reference sequence). The CDR3 covers 15 residues. CDR3 amino acids: CASSMILAGSDTQYF. The CDR3 DNA reads TGTGCCAGTAGTATGATCCTAGCGGGCTCTGATACGCAGTATTTT.

The rearrangement uses TRBV14 and TRBJ2-1; possible D gene TRBD1, 6 bases. CDR1 SGHDN and CDR2 FVKESK come from the germline V gene. The length of the CDR3 is 15 residues. The ends were cut back, 3 bases at V and 6 bases at J, with 15 bases in the middle. Here the CDR3 reads CASSQIRGGTNEQFF. CDR3 DNA: TGTGCCAGCAGCCAGATCCGAGGGGGAACCAATGAGCAGTTCTTC. Full variable domain (outside the CDR3, taken from reference TRBV14 and TRBJ2-1): EAGVTQFPSHSVIEKGQTVTLRCDPISGHDNLYWYRRVMGKEIKFLLHFVKESKQDESGMPNNRFLAERTGGTYSTLKVQPAELEDSGVYFCASSQIRGGTNEQFFGPGTRLTVL.

V usage is TRBV14 and J usage is TRBJ1-2; D gene unclear. The CDR3 length is 14 residues. Germline CDR1 is SGHDN and CDR2 is FVKESK. V dropped 0 bases and J dropped 7 bases, with 12 bases sitting between them. The CDR3 region has the DNA TGTGCCAGCAGCCAAGATCAGGCCTTCCCTGGCTACACCTTC. Amino acid sequence: CASSQDQAFPGYTF.

The genes are TRBV18 and TRBJ2-7; D is perhaps TRBD2 (7 bases). The CDR3 has 13 residues. Germline V lookup: CDR1 KGHSH, CDR2 LQKENI. The CDR3: CASSPNREGFQVV. CDR3 DNA sequence: TGTGCCAGCTCACCAAACAGGGAGGGATTCCAGGTGGTC.

The chain couples TRBV28 to TRBJ1-4; 9 bases are a match to TRBD1. Germline values: CDR1 MDHEN, CDR2 SYDVKM. V gave up 5 bases and J gave up 5 bases; unmatched junction bases: 6. CDR3 length: 15 residues. This CDR3 reads CASSRDRALNEKLFF. CDR3 coding DNA: TGTGCCAGCAGTAGGGACAGGGCTTTAAATGAAAAACTGTTTTTT. The complete variable domain, with remaining parts taken from reference TRBV28 and TRBJ1-4, reads DVKVTQSSRYLVKRTGEKVFLECVQDMDHENMFWYRQDPGLGLRLIYFSYDVKMKEKGDIPEGYSVSREKKERFSLILESASTNQTSMYLCASSRDRALNEKLFFGSGTQLSVL.